The 13 T cell receptor beta chains below come from one sample, sequenced in a study of siplizumab effects on memory and regulatory T cells. The data were produced by immunoSEQ multiplex PCR, yet TCRdb's version contains in-frame clones alone and is incomplete. The sample lists about 100,000 clones, about 90% occurring once. Input material: CD4+ T cells sorted from blood. The receptor source for this set is a human donor in good health.

The J gene is TRBJ2-5, the V gene TRBV28, with no clear D. V shed 3 bases and J shed 5 bases, with 4 bases lying between them. The CDR3 contains 11 residues. CDR1 and CDR2 from the germline V gene are MDHEN and SYDVKM. Here the CDR3 DNA reads TGTGCCAGCAGTTTCGCTGAGACCCAGTACTTC. Protein sequence: CASSFAETQYF.

The gene calls are TRBV5-6 and TRBJ1-2, with TRBD1 identical over 7 bases. The germline gives CDR1 SGHDT, CDR2 YYEEEE. V lost 5 bases to trimming and J lost 2 bases; unmatched junction nucleotides: 6. CDR3 length: 14 amino acids. CDR3 region: CASRMTGLNYGYTF. In DNA, the CDR3 is TGTGCCAGCAGGATGACAGGGTTAAACTATGGCTACACCTTC.

The J gene is TRBJ2-3, the V gene TRBV10-1; 8 nucleotides match TRBD2. The germline V gene encodes CDR1 WNHNN and CDR2 SYGVQD (reference sequence). The J segment lost 3 bases and the V segment lost 5 bases, leaving 4 bases of the junction unmatched. The CDR3 sequence is 14 residues long. As DNA, the CDR3 is TGCGCCAGCAGTCGGAGCGGGGGTACAGATACGCAGTATTTT. Encoded protein: CASSRSGGTDTQYF.

The rearrangement links TRBV9 to TRBJ2-2; TRBD2 agrees at 11 bases. The CDR3 sequence is 17 residues long. The junction had 5 bases not matched to a gene; V was cut back by 1 base and J by 3 bases. Germline lookup yields CDR1 SGDLS and CDR2 YYNGEE. CDR3 region: CASSVIAGGPDTGELFF. CDR3 coding DNA: TGTGCCAGCAGCGTAATAGCGGGGGGGCCTGACACCGGGGAGCTGTTTTTT.

The chain links TRBV19 to TRBJ2-2; maybe TRBD1 (5 bases). The germline V gene encodes CDR1 LNHDA and CDR2 SQIVND (reference sequence). The CDR3 contains 14 residues. With 7 bases removed from V and 6 bases from J, the gap between germline ends came to 15 bases. The CDR3 region has the DNA TGTGCCAGTAATCGGCAGGGTTACGCCGGGGAGCTGTTTTTT. Translated, it gives CASNRQGYAGELFF.

The J gene is TRBJ2-3, the V gene TRBV30; 8 nucleotides line up with TRBD1. The CDR3 sequence is 13 residues long. V lost 1 base, J lost 3 bases, and 0 bases stayed unmatched. CDR1 and CDR2 from the germline V gene are GTSNPN and SVGIG (reference sequence). The CDR3 sequence is CAWSGQGTDTQYF. The CDR3 coding sequence is TGTGCCTGGAGTGGACAGGGGACAGATACGCAGTATTTT.

This rearrangement joins TRBV28 to TRBJ2-3; 11 bases are a match to TRBD2. The J segment lost 0 bases and the V segment lost 7 bases, leaving 6 bases of the junction unmatched. The CDR3 extends over 16 amino acids. CDR1 is MDHEN, CDR2 SYDVKM, per germline. CDR3 amino acids: CASNIAGGTSTDTQYF. CDR3 DNA: TGTGCCAGCAACATAGCGGGGGGGACTAGCACAGATACGCAGTATTTT.

CDR3 residues: CASTLYNEQFF. The CDR3 region has the DNA TGTGCCAGCACCCTATACAATGAGCAGTTCTTC. This chain links TRBV11-2 with TRBJ2-1; no definite D call. Trimming took 7 bases from V and 4 from J, leaving 5 bases between them. Germline loops: CDR1 SGHAT, CDR2 FQNNGV. This CDR3 is built from 11 residues.

The J gene is TRBJ2-3, the V gene TRBV11-2; D is unclear. The V gene lost 9 bases and the J gene lost 2 bases, with 6 bases spanning the gap. The CDR3 length is 11 residues. CDR1 is SGHAT and CDR2 is FQNNGV in the germline V gene. CDR3 loop: CASLNTDTQYF. In DNA, the CDR3 is TGTGCCAGTCTCAACACAGATACGCAGTATTTT. Drawing the rest from reference TRBV11-2 and TRBJ2-3, the complete variable domain is EAGVAQSPRYKIIEKRQSVAFWCNPISGHATLYWYQQILGQGPKLLIQFQNNGVVDDSQLPKDRFSAERLKGVDSTLKIQPAKLEDSAVYLCASLNTDTQYFGPGTRLTVL.

This chain links TRBV20-1 with TRBJ2-1; TRBD1 might be the D (5 bases). CDR3 length: 11 residues. V shed 7 bases and J shed 12 bases, with 16 bases lying between them. CDR1 is DFQATT and CDR2 is SNEGSKA in the germline V gene (reference sequence). CDR3 region: CSGKDLQGQFF. The CDR3 DNA reads TGCAGTGGGAAGGACCTCCAGGGGCAGTTCTTC.

The V call is TRBV19, the J call TRBJ2-5, with 13 bases fitting TRBD2. CDR1 LNHDA and CDR2 SQIVND come from the germline V gene (reference sequence). The CDR3 runs 16 residues. With 5 bases clipped from V and 3 bases from J, the junction kept 6 bases outside the gene matches. This CDR3 reads CASSSRLAGGKETQYF. CDR3 DNA sequence: TGTGCCAGTAGTTCGAGACTAGCGGGGGGCAAAGAGACCCAGTACTTC.

The chain links TRBV20-1 to TRBJ2-3, with D unclear. V was clipped by 0 bases and J by 6 bases, with 4 bases between them. The CDR3 is 11 residues long. Germline loops: CDR1 DFQATT, CDR2 SNEGSKA (reference sequence). The CDR3 region is CSARDRDTQYF. The CDR3 DNA follows: TGCAGTGCTAGAGATCGGGATACGCAGTATTTT.

This chain links TRBV6-4 with TRBJ2-2, with a possible D match to TRBD1 (7 bases). CDR1 and CDR2 from the germline V gene are MRHNA and SNTAGT. The CDR3 runs 13 residues. Trimming removed 6 bases from V and 3 bases from J, with 8 bases in between. CDR3 sequence: CASSRGDTGELFF. The DNA of the CDR3 is TGTGCCAGCAGCAGGGGGGACACCGGGGAGCTGTTTTTT.